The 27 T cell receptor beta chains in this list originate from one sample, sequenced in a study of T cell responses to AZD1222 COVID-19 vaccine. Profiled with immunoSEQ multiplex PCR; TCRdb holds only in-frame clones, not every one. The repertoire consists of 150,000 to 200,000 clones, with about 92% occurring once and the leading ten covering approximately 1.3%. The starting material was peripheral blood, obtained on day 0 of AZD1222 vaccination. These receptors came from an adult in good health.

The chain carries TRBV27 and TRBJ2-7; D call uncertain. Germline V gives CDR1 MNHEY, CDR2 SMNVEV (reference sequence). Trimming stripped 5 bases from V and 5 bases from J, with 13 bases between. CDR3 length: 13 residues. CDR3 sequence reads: CASSPHMFDEQYF. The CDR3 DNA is TGTGCCAGCAGTCCCCACATGTTTGACGAGCAGTACTTC.

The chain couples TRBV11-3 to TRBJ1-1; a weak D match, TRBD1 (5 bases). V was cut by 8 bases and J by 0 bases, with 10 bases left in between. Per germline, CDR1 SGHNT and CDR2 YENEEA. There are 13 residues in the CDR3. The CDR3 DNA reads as TGTGCCAGCGCGAAAGGGGTGAACACTGAAGCTTTCTTT. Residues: CASAKGVNTEAFF.

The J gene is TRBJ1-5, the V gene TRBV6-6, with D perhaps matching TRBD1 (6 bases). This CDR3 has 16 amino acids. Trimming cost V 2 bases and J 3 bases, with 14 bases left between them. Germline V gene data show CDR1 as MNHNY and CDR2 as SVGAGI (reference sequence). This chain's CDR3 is CASSYRRDIYNQPQHF. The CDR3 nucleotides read TGTGCCAGCAGTTACCGCCGGGACATCTACAATCAGCCCCAGCATTTT.

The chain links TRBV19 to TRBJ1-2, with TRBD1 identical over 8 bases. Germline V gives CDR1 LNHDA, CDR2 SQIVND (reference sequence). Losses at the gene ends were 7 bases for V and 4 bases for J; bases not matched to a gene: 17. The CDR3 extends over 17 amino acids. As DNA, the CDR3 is TGTGCCAGTACCCCGAGGGACGGGACAGGCCCTATCTATGGCTACACCTTC. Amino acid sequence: CASTPRDGTGPIYGYTF.

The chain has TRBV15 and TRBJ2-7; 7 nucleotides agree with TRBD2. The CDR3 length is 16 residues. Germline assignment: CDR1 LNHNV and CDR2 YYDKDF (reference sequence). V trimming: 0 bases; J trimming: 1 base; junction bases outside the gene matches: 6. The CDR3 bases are TGTGCCACCAGCAGAGAAGGGCTAGCGGAGTCCTACGAGCAGTACTTC. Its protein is CATSREGLAESYEQYF.

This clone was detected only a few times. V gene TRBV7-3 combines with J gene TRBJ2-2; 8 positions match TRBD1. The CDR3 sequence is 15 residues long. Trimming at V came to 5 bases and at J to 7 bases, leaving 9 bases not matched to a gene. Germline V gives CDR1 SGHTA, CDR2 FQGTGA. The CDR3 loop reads CASSPTGGANGELFF. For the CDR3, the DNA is TGTGCCAGCAGCCCAACAGGGGGAGCGAACGGGGAGCTGTTTTTT.

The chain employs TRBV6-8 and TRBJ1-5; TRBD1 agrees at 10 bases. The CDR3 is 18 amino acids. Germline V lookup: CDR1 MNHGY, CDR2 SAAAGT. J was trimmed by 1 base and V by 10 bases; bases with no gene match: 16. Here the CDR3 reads CATHRGGGTGASNQPQHF. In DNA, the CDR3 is TGTGCCACCCATCGCGGGGGGGGGACAGGGGCAAGCAATCAGCCCCAGCATTTT.

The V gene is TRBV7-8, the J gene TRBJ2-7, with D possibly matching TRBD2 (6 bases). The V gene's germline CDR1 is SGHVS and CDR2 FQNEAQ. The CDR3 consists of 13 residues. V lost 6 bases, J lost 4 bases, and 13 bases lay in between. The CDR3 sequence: CASSSVAGYEQYF. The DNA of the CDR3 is TGTGCCAGCAGTTCGGTGGCGGGGTACGAGCAGTACTTC.

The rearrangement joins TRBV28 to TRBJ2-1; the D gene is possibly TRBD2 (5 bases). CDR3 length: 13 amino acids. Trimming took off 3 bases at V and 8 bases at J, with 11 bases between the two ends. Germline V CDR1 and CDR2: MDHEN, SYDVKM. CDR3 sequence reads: CASSFRLADEQFF. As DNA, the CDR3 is TGTGCCAGCAGTTTTCGGCTAGCCGATGAGCAGTTCTTC.

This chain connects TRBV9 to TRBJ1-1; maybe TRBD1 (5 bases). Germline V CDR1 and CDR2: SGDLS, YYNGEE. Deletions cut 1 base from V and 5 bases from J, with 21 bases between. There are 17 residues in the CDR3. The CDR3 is CASSVLYRDSGETEAFF. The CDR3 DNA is TGTGCCAGCAGCGTACTATACCGGGACTCCGGAGAGACTGAAGCTTTCTTT. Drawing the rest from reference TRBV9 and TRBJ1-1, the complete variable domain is DSGVTQTPKHLITATGQRVTLRCSPRSGDLSVYWYQQSLDQGLQFLIQYYNGEERAKGNILERFSAQQFPDLHSELNLSSLELGDSALYFCASSVLYRDSGETEAFFGQGTRLTVV.

The CDR3 DNA reads as TGTGCCTCCCGGAGGGACAGTAACTATGGCTACACCTTC. It yields the protein CASRRDSNYGYTF. The V call is TRBV6-5, the J call TRBJ1-2; 7 bases are a match to TRBD1. The CDR3 totals 13 residues. With 11 bases clipped from V and 1 base from J, the junction kept 7 bases outside the gene matches. CDR1 and CDR2 from the germline V gene are MNHEY and SVGAGI.

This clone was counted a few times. The CDR3 DNA sequence: TGTGCCATCAACTCCGGGACGGTGAATGAAAAACTGTTTTTT. Protein: CAINSGTVNEKLFF. The chain links TRBV10-3 to TRBJ1-4, with a tentative D call TRBD1 (5 bases). The CDR3 sequence is 14 residues long. CDR1 and CDR2 from the germline V gene are ENHRY and SYGVKD. Deletions cut 7 bases from V and 5 bases from J, with 14 bases between.

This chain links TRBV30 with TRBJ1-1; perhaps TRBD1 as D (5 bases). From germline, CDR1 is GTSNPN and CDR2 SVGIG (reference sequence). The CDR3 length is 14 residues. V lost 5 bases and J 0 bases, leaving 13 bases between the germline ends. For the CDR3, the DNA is TGTGCCTGGGGGACGGTATGGATGAACACTGAAGCTTTCTTT. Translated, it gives CAWGTVWMNTEAFF.

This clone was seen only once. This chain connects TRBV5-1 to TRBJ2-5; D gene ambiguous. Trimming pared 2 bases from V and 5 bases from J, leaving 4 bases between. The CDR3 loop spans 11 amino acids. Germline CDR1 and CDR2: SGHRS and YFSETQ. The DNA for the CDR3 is TGCGCCAGCAGCTTCGATGAGACCCAGTACTTC. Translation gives CASSFDETQYF.

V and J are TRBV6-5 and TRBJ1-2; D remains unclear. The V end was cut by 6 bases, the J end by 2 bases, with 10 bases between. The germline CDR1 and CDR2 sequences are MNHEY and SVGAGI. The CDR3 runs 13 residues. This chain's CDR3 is CASSTIANYGYTF. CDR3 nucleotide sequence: TGTGCCAGCAGCACGATTGCGAACTATGGCTACACCTTC.

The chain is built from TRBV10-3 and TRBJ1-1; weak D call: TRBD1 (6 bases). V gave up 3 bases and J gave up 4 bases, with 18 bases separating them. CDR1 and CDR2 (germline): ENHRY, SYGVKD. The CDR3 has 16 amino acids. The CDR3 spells CAISELGGTGSTEAFF. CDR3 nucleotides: TGTGCCATCAGTGAATTGGGGGGCACTGGCAGCACTGAAGCTTTCTTT.

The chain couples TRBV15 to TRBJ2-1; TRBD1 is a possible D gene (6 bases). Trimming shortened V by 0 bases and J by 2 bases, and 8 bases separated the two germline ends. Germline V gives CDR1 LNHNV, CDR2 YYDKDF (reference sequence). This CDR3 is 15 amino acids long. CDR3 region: CATSRDQGTYNEQFF. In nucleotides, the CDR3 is TGTGCCACCAGCAGAGACCAGGGGACCTACAATGAGCAGTTCTTC.

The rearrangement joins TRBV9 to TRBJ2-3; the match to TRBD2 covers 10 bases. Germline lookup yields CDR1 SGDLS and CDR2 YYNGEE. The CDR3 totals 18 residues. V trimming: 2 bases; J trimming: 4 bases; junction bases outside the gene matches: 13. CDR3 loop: CASSVGAGGSPASDTQYF. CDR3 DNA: TGTGCCAGCAGCGTTGGAGCGGGGGGGTCCCCGGCCTCAGATACGCAGTATTTT.

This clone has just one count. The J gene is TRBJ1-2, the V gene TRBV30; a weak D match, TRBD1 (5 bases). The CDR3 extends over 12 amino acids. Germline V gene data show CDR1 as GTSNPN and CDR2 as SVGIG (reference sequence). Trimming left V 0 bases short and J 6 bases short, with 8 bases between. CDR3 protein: CAWSVLGDGYTF. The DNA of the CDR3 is TGTGCCTGGAGTGTACTAGGGGATGGCTACACCTTC.

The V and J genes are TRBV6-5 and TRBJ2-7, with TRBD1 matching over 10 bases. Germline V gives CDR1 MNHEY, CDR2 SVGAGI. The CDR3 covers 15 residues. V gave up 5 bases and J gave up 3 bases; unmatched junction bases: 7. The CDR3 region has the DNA TGTGCCAGCAGTAAAAGTGGGACAGGGGTCTACGAGCAGTACTTC. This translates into CASSKSGTGVYEQYF.

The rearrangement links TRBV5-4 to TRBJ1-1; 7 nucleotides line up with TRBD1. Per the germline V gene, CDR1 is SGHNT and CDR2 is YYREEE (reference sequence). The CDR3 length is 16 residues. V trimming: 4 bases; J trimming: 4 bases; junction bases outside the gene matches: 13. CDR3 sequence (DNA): TGTGCCAGCAGCCCTACCCCGACAGGGATGGGCACTGAAGCTTTCTTT. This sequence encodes CASSPTPTGMGTEAFF.

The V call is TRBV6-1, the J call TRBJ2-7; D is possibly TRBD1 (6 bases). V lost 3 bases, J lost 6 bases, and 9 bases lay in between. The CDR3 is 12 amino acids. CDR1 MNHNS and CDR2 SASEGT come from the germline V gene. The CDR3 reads CASSEFRGEQYF. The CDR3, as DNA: TGTGCCAGCAGTGAGTTCAGGGGCGAGCAGTACTTC.

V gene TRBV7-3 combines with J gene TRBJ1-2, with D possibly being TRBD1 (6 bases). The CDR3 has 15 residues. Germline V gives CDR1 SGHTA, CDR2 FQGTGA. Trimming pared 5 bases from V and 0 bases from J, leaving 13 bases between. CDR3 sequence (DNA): TGTGCCAGCAGCCCTTGGGACACCGCTAACTATGGCTACACCTTC. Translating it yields CASSPWDTANYGYTF.

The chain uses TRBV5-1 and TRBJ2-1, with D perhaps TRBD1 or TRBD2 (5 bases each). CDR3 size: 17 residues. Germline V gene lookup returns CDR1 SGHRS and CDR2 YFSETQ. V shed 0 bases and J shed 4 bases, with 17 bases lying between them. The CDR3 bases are TGCGCCAGCAGCTTGGAGGGACGGAACTCCGGATACAATGAGCAGTTCTTC. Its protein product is CASSLEGRNSGYNEQFF. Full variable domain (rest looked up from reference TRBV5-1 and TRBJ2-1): KAGVTQTPRYLIKTRGQQVTLSCSPISGHRSVSWYQQTPGQGLQFLFEYFSETQRNKGNFPGRFSGRQFSNSRSEMNVSTLELGDSALYLCASSLEGRNSGYNEQFFGPGTRLTVL.

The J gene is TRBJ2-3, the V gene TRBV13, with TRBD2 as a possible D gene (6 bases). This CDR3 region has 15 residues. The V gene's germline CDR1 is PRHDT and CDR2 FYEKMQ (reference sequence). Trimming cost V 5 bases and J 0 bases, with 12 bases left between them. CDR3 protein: CASSTEGSSTDTQYF. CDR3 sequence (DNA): TGTGCCAGCAGCACGGAGGGCTCGAGCACAGATACGCAGTATTTT.

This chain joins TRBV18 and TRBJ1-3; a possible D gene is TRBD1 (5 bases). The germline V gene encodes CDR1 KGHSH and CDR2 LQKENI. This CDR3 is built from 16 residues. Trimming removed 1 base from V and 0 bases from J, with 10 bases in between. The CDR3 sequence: CASSPQEGISGNTIYF. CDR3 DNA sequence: TGTGCCAGCTCACCACAGGAGGGGATCTCTGGAAACACCATATATTTT.

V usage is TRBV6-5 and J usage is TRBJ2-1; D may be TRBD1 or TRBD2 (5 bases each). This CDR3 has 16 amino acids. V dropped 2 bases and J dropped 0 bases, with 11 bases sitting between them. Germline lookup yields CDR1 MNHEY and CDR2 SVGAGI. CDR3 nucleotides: TGTGCCAGCAGTTACGGGGGAATGACCTCCTACAATGAGCAGTTCTTC. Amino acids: CASSYGGMTSYNEQFF.